The clone carrying this TCR beta chain came up many times. Researchers amplified the TCR beta CDR3 regions from RNA transcripts. The primer set for the first-round RT-PCR of the TCR CDR3 was HTBI. In TCRdb, the multiplex PCR reads were re-called with MiXCR into one record per CDR3 protein. There are roughly 290,000 distinct CDR3 sequences in the sample; 13% occur only once, and 6% to 8% lies in the top ten. This record belongs to a study of T cells in Graves' hyperthyroidism and ophthalmopathy. Diagnosis relied on clinical symptoms, serum thyroxine and TRAb, thyroid ultrasound and orbital computed tomography. The J segment lost 4 bases and the V segment lost 1 base, leaving 3 bases of the junction unmatched. The CDR3 covers 14 residues. Germline V gene sequence: CDR1 LGHDT, CDR2 YNNKEL (reference sequence).

Sample: blood. This chain links TRBV3-1 with TRBJ2-7, with 8 positions matching TRBD1. This sequence originates from a woman in her 30s with Graves' hyperthyroidism that later progressed to Graves' ophthalmopathy. The CDR3 region is CASSQAGGAYEQYF. CDR3 coding DNA: TGTGCCAGCAGCCAAGCAGGGGGCGCGTACGAGCAGTACTTC.